The 24 T cell receptor beta chains given below trace back to one sample, sequenced in a study of cytomegalovirus exposure and HLA in healthy donors. PCR used 60 Vbeta primers and 13 Jbeta primers. The assay was immunoSEQ multiplex PCR, and TCRdb's table has in-frame clones only and misses some. The data hold roughly 120,000 clones, with 15% observed a single time. The sample taken for sequencing was PBMCs. The receptors here all came from a woman aged 18-35 years in good health and CMV-seronegative.

CDR3 in DNA: TGCGCCAGCAGCCAAGGATCAGGAGGAGTGTCACCCCTCCACTTT. Amino acids: CASSQGSGGVSPLHF. This chain links TRBV4-3 with TRBJ1-6, with D hard to call. Germline V gene data show CDR1 as LGHNA and CDR2 as YSLEER. The CDR3 consists of 15 residues. V gave up 1 base and J gave up 10 bases, with 14 bases separating them.

This clone was seen a few times. CDR3 nucleotides: TGTGCCAGCAGGTGGGCACACTCTGGGGCCAACGTCCTGACTTTC. Amino acid sequence: CASRWAHSGANVLTF. This sequence joins TRBV7-9 and TRBJ2-6; D is unresolved. Germline CDR1 SEHNR, CDR2 FQNEAQ (reference sequence). This CDR3 has 15 amino acids. V was pared by 6 bases and J by 0 bases, with 9 bases between.

The chain links TRBV30 to TRBJ1-1; no definite D call. CDR3 length: 13 residues. Germline CDR1 GTSNPN, CDR2 SVGIG (reference sequence). V gave up 0 bases and J gave up 0 bases, with 5 bases separating them. The CDR3 sequence is CAWSVLVNTEAFF. In DNA form, the CDR3 reads TGTGCCTGGAGTGTGCTAGTGAACACTGAAGCTTTCTTT.

The table lists this clone with a few counts. The chain joins TRBV5-1 to TRBJ1-2; D remains unclear. The CDR3 totals 13 residues. The V end lost 0 bases, the J end lost 8 bases, and 11 bases lay between the germline ends. CDR1 SGHRS and CDR2 YFSETQ come from the germline V gene. This CDR3 is CASSLVSFRGYTF. CDR3 bases: TGCGCCAGCAGCTTGGTGTCGTTCCGGGGCTACACCTTC.

The chain employs TRBV4-3 and TRBJ2-7, with TRBD2 matching 9 bases. Germline CDR1 LGHNA, CDR2 YSLEER. This CDR3 is 14 amino acids long. With 4 bases clipped from V and 3 bases from J, the junction kept 4 bases outside the gene matches. The CDR3 loop is CASSPRLAVYEQYF. For the CDR3, the DNA is TGCGCCAGCAGCCCACGACTAGCGGTCTACGAGCAGTACTTC.

The chain carries TRBV5-5 and TRBJ1-6, with no clear D. There are 14 residues in the CDR3. The germline V gene encodes CDR1 SGHKS and CDR2 YYEKEE (reference sequence). Trimming pared 0 bases from V and 10 bases from J, leaving 11 bases between. CDR3 DNA: TGTGCCAGCAGCTTGGGAGGGCGAGGGTCACCCCTCCACTTT. This translates into CASSLGGRGSPLHF.

This sequence joins TRBV7-2 and TRBJ2-7, with D possibly matching TRBD2 (6 bases). This CDR3 region has 15 residues. V was trimmed by 3 bases and J by 2 bases, leaving 14 bases between them. Germline values: CDR1 SGHTA, CDR2 FQGNSA. CDR3 residues: CASSFEAGRAYEQYF. The CDR3 DNA follows: TGTGCCAGCAGCTTTGAGGCGGGGCGGGCCTACGAGCAGTACTTC.

The table lists this clone with a few counts. The chain joins TRBV5-1 to TRBJ1-6, with 11 bases that match TRBD1. The V gene end was trimmed by 4 bases and the J gene end by 8 bases; junction bases not matched to a gene: 8. The CDR3 has 16 residues. Germline loops: CDR1 SGHRS, CDR2 YFSETQ. The CDR3 spells CASSNPSGQGDSPLHF. In DNA form, the CDR3 reads TGCGCCAGCAGCAATCCCTCGGGACAGGGGGATTCACCCCTCCACTTT.

V is TRBV6-1 and J is TRBJ2-2; 10 bases align to TRBD2. Trimming cost V 4 bases and J 4 bases; bases outside gene matches: 6. This CDR3 region has 16 residues. Germline V gives CDR1 MNHNS, CDR2 SASEGT. CDR3 region: CASSGYLAGVTGELFF. DNA of the CDR3: TGTGCCAGCAGTGGGTACCTAGCGGGAGTCACCGGGGAGCTGTTTTTT.

This clone came up a few times. This sequence joins TRBV2 and TRBJ2-7, with 13 positions matching TRBD2. Germline CDR1 reads SNHLY; CDR2 reads FYNNEI. The length of the CDR3 is 15 residues. The ends lost 8 bases at V and 7 bases at J; junction bases unmatched: 11. The CDR3 DNA follows: TGTGCCAGCCAGAAAGGGACTAGCGGGACTCGGGAGCAGTACTTC. Protein: CASQKGTSGTREQYF.

This clone has a handful of counts. The CDR3 reads CASSLGTGGTKTEAFF. CDR3 coding DNA: TGCGCCAGCAGCTTAGGGACAGGGGGTACGAAAACTGAAGCTTTCTTT. V is TRBV5-1 and J is TRBJ1-1; TRBD1 agrees at 11 bases. Trimming took 2 bases from V and 5 from J; bases not matched to a gene: 8. The CDR3 runs to 16 residues. CDR1 SGHRS and CDR2 YFSETQ come from the germline V gene.

Points on this clone: Other DNA sequences in the same sample also yield this CDR3. The chain is built from TRBV5-1 and TRBJ2-7; D is possibly TRBD2 (5 bases). Deletions cut 4 bases from V and 3 bases from J, with 11 bases between. The CDR3 sequence is 13 residues long. CDR1 and CDR2 (germline): SGHRS, YFSETQ. In DNA, the CDR3 is TGCGCCAGCAGCCTGGTAGCGAACTACGAGCAGTACTTC. Its translation is CASSLVANYEQYF. Drawing the rest from reference TRBV5-1 and TRBJ2-7, the complete variable domain is KAGVTQTPRYLIKTRGQQVTLSCSPISGHRSVSWYQQTPGQGLQFLFEYFSETQRNKGNFPGRFSGRQFSNSRSEMNVSTLELGDSALYLCASSLVANYEQYFGPGTRLTVT.

This clone has a handful of counts. J is TRBJ1-4 and V is TRBV28, with D possibly being TRBD1 (6 bases). Trimming cost V 6 bases and J 7 bases, with 15 bases left between them. CDR1 and CDR2 (germline): MDHEN, SYDVKM. The CDR3 loop spans 14 amino acids. This chain's CDR3 is CASRPGTKPEKLFF. The CDR3 DNA reads TGTGCCAGCAGGCCCGGGACAAAACCTGAAAAACTGTTTTTT.

This chain's CDR3 is CASSTGQNSYEQYF. In DNA form, the CDR3 reads TGTGCCAGCAGTACGGGACAGAACTCCTACGAGCAGTACTTC. The chain recombines TRBV27 with TRBJ2-7, with 7 bases fitting TRBD1. This CDR3 has 14 residues. Per germline, CDR1 MNHEY and CDR2 SMNVEV (reference sequence). V dropped 5 bases and J dropped 0; count of bases not matched to a gene: 4.

The chain employs TRBV7-9 and TRBJ1-3; D is uncertain. Trimming removed 8 bases from V and 3 bases from J, with 8 bases in between. Germline V gene lookup returns CDR1 SEHNR and CDR2 FQNEAQ (reference sequence). This CDR3 region has 12 residues. CDR3 sequence: CASAILGNTIYF. CDR3 nucleotides: TGTGCCAGCGCTATACTTGGAAACACCATATATTTT.

The rearrangement joins TRBV6-5 to TRBJ1-2; D unclear. Germline CDR1 reads MNHEY; CDR2 reads SVGAGI. V was trimmed by 0 bases and J by 2 bases, leaving 10 bases between them. This CDR3 region has 15 residues. The DNA for the CDR3 is TGTGCCAGCAGTTACTCGGTCGAGGGCAACTATGGCTACACCTTC. This sequence encodes CASSYSVEGNYGYTF.

The chain joins TRBV5-1 to TRBJ1-1; D possibly corresponds to TRBD1 (5 bases). CDR3 size: 16 residues. The germline gives CDR1 SGHRS, CDR2 YFSETQ. With 3 bases removed from V and 0 bases from J, the gap between germline ends came to 15 bases. The CDR3: CASSSRVGNMNTEAFF. CDR3 in DNA: TGCGCCAGCAGCTCCAGGGTGGGCAACATGAACACTGAAGCTTTCTTT. The whole variable domain, filled in from reference TRBV5-1 and TRBJ1-1, reads KAGVTQTPRYLIKTRGQQVTLSCSPISGHRSVSWYQQTPGQGLQFLFEYFSETQRNKGNFPGRFSGRQFSNSRSEMNVSTLELGDSALYLCASSSRVGNMNTEAFFGQGTRLTVV.

This clone was detected a few times. This chain uses TRBV9 with TRBJ2-3; possible D gene TRBD1, 5 bases. This CDR3 has 15 residues. Per the germline V gene, CDR1 is SGDLS and CDR2 is YYNGEE. V shed 3 bases and J shed 6 bases, with 17 bases lying between them. In nucleotides, the CDR3 is TGTGCCAGCAGCGCAGGGTGGCCGCGACGGGATACGCAGTATTTT. As protein: CASSAGWPRRDTQYF.

The genes are TRBV2 and TRBJ1-1; perhaps TRBD1 as D (6 bases). Trimming removed 7 bases from V and 4 bases from J, with 22 bases in between. Germline V gene sequence: CDR1 SNHLY, CDR2 FYNNEI. This CDR3 spans 16 amino acids. CDR3 bases: TGTGCCAGCACCGTCTGGGATACAGGGCCGGCCACTGAAGCTTTCTTT. This encodes CASTVWDTGPATEAFF.

This clone was counted between two and nine times. The V call is TRBV5-1, the J call TRBJ2-1, with 9 bases matching TRBD2. CDR1 is SGHRS, CDR2 YFSETQ, per germline. The V segment lost 3 bases and the J segment 2 bases; nucleotides outside the gene matches: 3. The CDR3 sequence is 15 residues long. This CDR3 is CASSSASGAYNEQFF. CDR3 bases: TGCGCCAGCAGCTCGGCTAGCGGGGCCTACAATGAGCAGTTCTTC.

The chain employs TRBV7-9 and TRBJ2-7, with 8 bases identical to TRBD2. CDR3 length: 14 residues. CDR1 is SEHNR and CDR2 is FQNEAQ in the germline V gene (reference sequence). The junction had 2 bases not matched to a gene; V was cut back by 2 bases and J by 2 bases. In DNA form, the CDR3 reads TGTGCCAGCAGCTTACGGGGGGGTCCCTACGAGCAGTACTTC. It codes for CASSLRGGPYEQYF.

The table lists this clone with many counts. The V and J genes are TRBV10-3 and TRBJ2-1, with a tentative D call TRBD2 (6 bases). The CDR3 runs to 14 residues. The ends were cut back, 5 bases at V and 4 bases at J, with 12 bases in the middle. Germline V gene data show CDR1 as ENHRY and CDR2 as SYGVKD. The CDR3 bases are TGTGCCATCAGTCGGGGTAGCGGTTACAATGAGCAGTTCTTC. Its translation: CAISRGSGYNEQFF.

This clone was seen only once. The rearrangement joins TRBV19 to TRBJ1-5, with TRBD1 identical over 9 bases. J lost 1 base, V lost 1 base, and 11 bases had no gene match. This CDR3 has 19 amino acids. Germline CDR1 reads LNHDA; CDR2 reads SQIVND (reference sequence). The DNA of the CDR3 is TGTGCCAGTAGTATAGTAGGGACAGGGTTAGGGAAGAGCAATCAGCCCCAGCATTTT. Translated: CASSIVGTGLGKSNQPQHF. Based on the CDR3 plus reference TRBV19 and TRBJ1-5, the full variable domain is DGGITQSPKYLFRKEGQNVTLSCEQNLNHDAMYWYRQDPGQGLRLIYYSQIVNDFQKGDIAEGYSVSREKKESFPLTVTSAQKNPTAFYLCASSIVGTGLGKSNQPQHFGDGTRLSIL.

The chain joins TRBV2 to TRBJ2-7, with 8 nucleotides matching TRBD1. The CDR3 has 14 amino acids. CDR1 and CDR2 from the germline V gene are SNHLY and FYNNEI. V shed 7 bases and J 3 bases; nucleotides not matched to a gene: 8. This CDR3 is CASTRTGRDYEQYF. The CDR3 nucleotides are TGTGCCAGCACTAGGACAGGGCGTGACTACGAGCAGTACTTC.